The 3 T cell receptor beta chains presented below share a single source sample, sequenced in a study of blood T cell repertoires in COVID-19. The repertoire was sequenced with immunoSEQ multiplex PCR; TCRdb's copy has only in-frame clones and lacks some. The sample includes roughly 100,000 clones, nearly 90% of them seen just once. The sample was peripheral blood. The receptors derive from a man aged 50 to 59 in a cohort sampled during active COVID-19.

The chain employs TRBV25-1 and TRBJ1-3; D is possibly TRBD1 (5 bases). This CDR3 has 15 amino acids. Germline-derived CDR1 and CDR2 are MGHDK and SYGVNS. Trimming took 4 bases from V and 2 from J, leaving 12 bases between them. This chain's CDR3 is CASSVGVGTGNTIYF. CDR3 nucleotide sequence: TGTGCCAGCAGTGTAGGGGTAGGGACTGGAAACACCATATATTTT.

The chain has TRBV9 and TRBJ1-5; perhaps TRBD1 as D (5 bases). Germline V gives CDR1 SGDLS, CDR2 YYNGEE. This CDR3 is built from 13 residues. The V end lost 2 bases, the J end lost 8 bases, and 11 bases lay between the germline ends. CDR3 residues: CASSVWGGEPQHF. DNA for the CDR3: TGTGCCAGCAGCGTTTGGGGGGGTGAGCCCCAGCATTTT.

This chain uses TRBV7-2 with TRBJ1-2, with D uncertain. V gave up 2 bases and J gave up 4 bases, with 11 bases separating them. Germline values: CDR1 SGHTA, CDR2 FQGNSA. The CDR3 is 14 amino acids. The DNA for the CDR3 is TGTGCCAGCAGCTTAAGGCAGGCCCCCTATGGCTACACCTTC. This translates into CASSLRQAPYGYTF.